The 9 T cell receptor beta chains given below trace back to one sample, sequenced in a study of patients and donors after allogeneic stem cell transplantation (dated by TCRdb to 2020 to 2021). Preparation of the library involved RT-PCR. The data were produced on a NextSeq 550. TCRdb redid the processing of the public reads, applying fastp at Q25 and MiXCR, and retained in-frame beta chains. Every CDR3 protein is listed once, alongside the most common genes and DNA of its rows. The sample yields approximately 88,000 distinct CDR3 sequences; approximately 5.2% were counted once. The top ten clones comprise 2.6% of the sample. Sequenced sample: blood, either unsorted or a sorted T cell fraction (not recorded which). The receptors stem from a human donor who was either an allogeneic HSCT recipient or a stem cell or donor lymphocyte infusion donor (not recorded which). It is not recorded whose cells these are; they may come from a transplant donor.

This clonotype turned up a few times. The CDR3 loop reads CSARRQGHRQETQYF. The CDR3 nucleotides read TGCAGTGCTAGAAGACAAGGCCACAGGCAAGAGACCCAGTACTTC. The V and J genes are TRBV20-1 and TRBJ2-5; D possibly corresponds to TRBD1 (5 bases). This CDR3 has 15 residues. From germline, CDR1 is DFQATT and CDR2 SNEGSKA (reference sequence). The V end was cut by 2 bases, the J end by 2 bases, with 15 bases between.

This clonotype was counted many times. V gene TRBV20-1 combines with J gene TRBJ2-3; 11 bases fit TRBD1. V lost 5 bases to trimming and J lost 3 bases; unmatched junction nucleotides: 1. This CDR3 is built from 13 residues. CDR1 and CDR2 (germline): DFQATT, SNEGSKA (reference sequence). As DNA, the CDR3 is TGCAGTGCTTGGGACAGGGGGACAGATACGCAGTATTTT. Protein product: CSAWDRGTDTQYF.

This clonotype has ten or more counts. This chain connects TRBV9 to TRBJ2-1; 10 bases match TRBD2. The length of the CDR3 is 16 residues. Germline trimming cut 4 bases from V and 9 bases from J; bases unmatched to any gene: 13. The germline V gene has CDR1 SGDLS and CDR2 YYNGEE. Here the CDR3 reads CASSPTSGGAWLEQFF. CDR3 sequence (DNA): TGTGCCAGCAGCCCCACCAGCGGGGGGGCCTGGCTTGAGCAGTTCTTC.

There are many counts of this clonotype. The CDR3 here is CASSFGGPRVDTQYF. CDR3 nucleotides: TGTGCCAGCAGCTTTGGTGGACCTCGAGTGGATACGCAGTATTTT. The V gene is TRBV5-8, the J gene TRBJ2-3; D is uncertain. The CDR3 runs to 15 residues. Germline assignment: CDR1 SGHTS and CDR2 YDEGEE. V lost 2 bases and J 6 bases, leaving 16 bases between the germline ends. The complete variable domain, with remaining parts taken from reference TRBV5-8 and TRBJ2-3, reads EAGVTQSPTHLIKTRGQQATLRCSPISGHTSVYWYQQALGLGLQFLLWYDEGEERNRGNFPPRFSGRQFPNYSSELNVNALELEDSALYLCASSFGGPRVDTQYFGPGTRLTVL.

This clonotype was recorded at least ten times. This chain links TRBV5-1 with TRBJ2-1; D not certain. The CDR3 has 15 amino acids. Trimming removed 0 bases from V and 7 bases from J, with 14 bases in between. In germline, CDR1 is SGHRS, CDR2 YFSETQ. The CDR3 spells CASSLEGIGFNEQFF. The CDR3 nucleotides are TGCGCCAGCAGCTTGGAAGGTATCGGATTTAATGAGCAGTTCTTC. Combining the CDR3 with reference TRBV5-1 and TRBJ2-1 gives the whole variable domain KAGVTQTPRYLIKTRGQQVTLSCSPISGHRSVSWYQQTPGQGLQFLFEYFSETQRNKGNFPGRFSGRQFSNSRSEMNVSTLELGDSALYLCASSLEGIGFNEQFFGPGTRLTVL.

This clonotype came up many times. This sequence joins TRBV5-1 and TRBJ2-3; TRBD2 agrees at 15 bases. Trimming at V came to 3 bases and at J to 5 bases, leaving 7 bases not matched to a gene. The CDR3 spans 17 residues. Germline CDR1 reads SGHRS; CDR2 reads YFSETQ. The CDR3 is CASSWAGLAGGVDTQYF. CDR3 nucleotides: TGCGCCAGCAGCTGGGCGGGACTAGCGGGAGGAGTAGATACGCAGTATTTT.

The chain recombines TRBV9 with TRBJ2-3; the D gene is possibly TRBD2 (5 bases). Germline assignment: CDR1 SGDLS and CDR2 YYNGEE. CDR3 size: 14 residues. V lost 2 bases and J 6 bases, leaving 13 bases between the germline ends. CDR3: CASSVSTRSDTQYF. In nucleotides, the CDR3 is TGTGCCAGCAGCGTTTCCACTAGATCTGATACGCAGTATTTT.

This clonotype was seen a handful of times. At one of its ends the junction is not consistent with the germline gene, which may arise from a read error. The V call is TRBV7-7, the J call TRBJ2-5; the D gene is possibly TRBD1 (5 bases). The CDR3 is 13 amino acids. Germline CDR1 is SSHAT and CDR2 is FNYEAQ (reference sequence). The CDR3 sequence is CASSSVGAETQYF. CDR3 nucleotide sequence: TGTGCTAGCAGCAGCGTAGGGGCGGAGACCCAGTACTTC.

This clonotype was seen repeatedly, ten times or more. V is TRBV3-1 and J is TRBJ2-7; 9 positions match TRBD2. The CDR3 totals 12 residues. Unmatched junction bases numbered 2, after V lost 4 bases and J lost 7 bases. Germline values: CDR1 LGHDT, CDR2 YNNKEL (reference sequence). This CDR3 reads CASSPLAGEQYF. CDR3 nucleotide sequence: TGTGCCAGCAGCCCGCTAGCGGGGGAGCAGTACTTC.